The rows below give T cell receptor beta chains drawn from one sample of a study of blood T cell repertoires in COVID-19. The data were produced by immunoSEQ multiplex PCR, yet TCRdb's version contains in-frame clones alone and is incomplete. This sample has 120,000 or so clones; approximately 90% occur once, and the top ten carry around 7.3%. The sample was peripheral blood. The receptors were sampled from a man aged 45-65 years with acute or convalescent COVID-19. CDR3s include the opening cysteine and the closing phenylalanine or tryptophan. Fields, in order: V gene, D gene, clone size, J gene, CDR3 DNA, CDR3 protein. D genes are given only for firm matches. Clone size is shown for a subset of rows, as once, few, many or a class of expanded clone.

v_call: TRBV5-1
d_call: TRBD2
clone_size: NA
j_call: TRBJ2-7
cdr3_nt: TGCGCCAGCAGGAGTAATAGCGGGGGCTCCTACGAGCAGTACTTC
cdr3_aa: CASRSNSGGSYEQYF

v_call: TRBV19
d_call: TRBD2
clone_size: NA
j_call: TRBJ2-2
cdr3_nt: TGTGCCAGTAACCCAGGAGCGGGGCTATCATACGGGGAGCTGTTTTTT
cdr3_aa: CASNPGAGLSYGELFF

v_call: TRBV25-1
d_call: NA
clone_size: NA
j_call: TRBJ2-3
cdr3_nt: TGTGCCAGCAGGAGGGCAGATACGCAGTATTTT
cdr3_aa: CASRRADTQYF

v_call: TRBV24-1
d_call: TRBD1
clone_size: NA
j_call: TRBJ1-1
cdr3_nt: TGTGCCACCAGTGATAACCGGGACAGAGCCGAAGCTTTCTTT
cdr3_aa: CATSDNRDRAEAFF

v_call: TRBV7-2
d_call: TRBD2
clone_size: once
j_call: TRBJ2-3
cdr3_nt: TGTGCCAGCAGCTTAGAACTAGCGGGAGGGGTCACAGATACGCAGTATTTT
cdr3_aa: CASSLELAGGVTDTQYF

v_call: TRBV6-2/TRBV6-3
d_call: NA
clone_size: NA
j_call: TRBJ1-2
cdr3_nt: TGTGCCAGCAGTTACTCGATCGGGGAAGGGAATGGCTACACCTTC
cdr3_aa: CASSYSIGEGNGYTF

v_call: TRBV25-1
d_call: TRBD1
clone_size: NA
j_call: TRBJ2-5
cdr3_nt: TGTGCCAGCAGTCCGCCAGGGGGCGCGGAGACCCAGTACTTC
cdr3_aa: CASSPPGGAETQYF

v_call: TRBV5-1
d_call: TRBD2
clone_size: NA
j_call: TRBJ2-1
cdr3_nt: TGCGCCAGCAGCTCGCAACTAGCGGGGACATACAATGAGCAGTTCTTC
cdr3_aa: CASSSQLAGTYNEQFF

v_call: TRBV5-6
d_call: NA
clone_size: NA
j_call: TRBJ2-1
cdr3_nt: TGTGCCAGCAGCTTGAGGCAGGGGCGGGGGAATGAGCAGTTCTTC
cdr3_aa: CASSLRQGRGNEQFF

v_call: TRBV29-1
d_call: NA
clone_size: NA
j_call: TRBJ1-2
cdr3_nt: TGCAGCGTGGTATGGGGGCTTGGCTACACCTTC
cdr3_aa: CSVVWGLGYTF

v_call: TRBV19
d_call: TRBD1
clone_size: NA
j_call: TRBJ2-7
cdr3_nt: TGTGCCAGTAGTATTTCCGGACAGGGGGCTTACGAGCAGTACTTC
cdr3_aa: CASSISGQGAYEQYF

v_call: TRBV18
d_call: NA
clone_size: NA
j_call: TRBJ1-5
cdr3_nt: TGTGCCAGCTCGTCCGGGACACCAAGCAATCAGCCCCAGCATTTT
cdr3_aa: CASSSGTPSNQPQHF

v_call: TRBV14
d_call: NA
clone_size: NA
j_call: TRBJ2-4
cdr3_nt: TGTGCCAGCAGCCAAGTAGAACACATTCAGTACTTC
cdr3_aa: CASSQVEHIQYF

v_call: TRBV15
d_call: NA
clone_size: NA
j_call: TRBJ1-5
cdr3_nt: TGTGCCACCAGCAGGAGGGGGACCGACAGCCATAGCAATCAGCCCCAGCATTTT
cdr3_aa: CATSRRGTDSHSNQPQHF

v_call: TRBV2
d_call: NA
clone_size: NA
j_call: TRBJ2-7
cdr3_nt: TGTGCCAGCAGTGAAGAAGGGGGACATACCTACGAGCAGTACTTC
cdr3_aa: CASSEEGGHTYEQYF

v_call: TRBV19
d_call: TRBD1
clone_size: NA
j_call: TRBJ2-7
cdr3_nt: TGTGCCAGTAGTATAGGGACAGGGACCTACGAGCAGTACTTC
cdr3_aa: CASSIGTGTYEQYF

v_call: TRBV30
d_call: NA
clone_size: NA
j_call: TRBJ1-2
cdr3_nt: TGTGCCTGGGGACAGTTCTATGGCTACACCTTC
cdr3_aa: CAWGQFYGYTF

v_call: TRBV4-2
d_call: NA
clone_size: NA
j_call: TRBJ2-7
cdr3_nt: TGTGCCAGCAGCCAAGCACTAGGTCCCTACGAGCAGTACTTC
cdr3_aa: CASSQALGPYEQYF

v_call: TRBV28
d_call: NA
clone_size: NA
j_call: TRBJ1-5
cdr3_nt: TGTGCCAGCAGTTTGGGGGGAGGCAATCAGCCCCAGCATTTT
cdr3_aa: CASSLGGGNQPQHF

v_call: TRBV3-1/TRBV3-2
d_call: TRBD2
clone_size: NA
j_call: TRBJ2-3
cdr3_nt: TGTGCCAGCAGCCACTTTAGCGGGAGTCGAGATACGCAGTATTTT
cdr3_aa: CASSHFSGSRDTQYF

v_call: TRBV24-1
d_call: TRBD1
clone_size: NA
j_call: TRBJ2-7
cdr3_nt: TGTGCCACCAGTGACAGTAGGGGGCACAGCTCCTACGAGCAGTACTTC
cdr3_aa: CATSDSRGHSSYEQYF

v_call: TRBV5-1
d_call: NA
clone_size: NA
j_call: TRBJ2-3
cdr3_nt: TGCGCCAGCAGCTTGGGGGACGCGGGGTCAGATACGCAGTATTTT
cdr3_aa: CASSLGDAGSDTQYF

v_call: TRBV5-3
d_call: TRBD1
clone_size: NA
j_call: TRBJ2-1
cdr3_nt: TGTGCCAGAAAGATCGCGCCGAAGGTCTATCTTTCCGGGACAGGGGCCGACAATGAGCAGTTCTTC
cdr3_aa: CARKIAPKVYLSGTGADNEQFF

v_call: TRBV19
d_call: NA
clone_size: NA
j_call: TRBJ1-3
cdr3_nt: TGTGCCAGTAGTATTGTCCTCGGAGGACCCGGAAACACCATATATTTT
cdr3_aa: CASSIVLGGPGNTIYF

v_call: TRBV19
d_call: TRBD2
clone_size: few
j_call: TRBJ2-7
cdr3_nt: TGTGCCAGTAGTTCTCTAGCGGAGCCCTACGAGCAGTACTTC
cdr3_aa: CASSSLAEPYEQYF

v_call: TRBV7-8
d_call: TRBD2
clone_size: once
j_call: TRBJ2-7
cdr3_nt: TGTGCCAGCAGCTTAGGGGGACTAGCGGGAGGAGCCACCTACGAGCAGTACTTC
cdr3_aa: CASSLGGLAGGATYEQYF

v_call: TRBV30
d_call: NA
clone_size: NA
j_call: TRBJ1-2
cdr3_nt: TGTGCCTGGAGTGTCGTAGGCAGGGCCGGGGGTGGCTACACCTTC
cdr3_aa: CAWSVVGRAGGGYTF

v_call: TRBV11-2
d_call: TRBD2
clone_size: NA
j_call: TRBJ2-7
cdr3_nt: TGTGCCAGCAGCTTAGTGGGTAGCGGGAGCCGCTACGAGCAGTACTTC
cdr3_aa: CASSLVGSGSRYEQYF

v_call: TRBV5-5
d_call: NA
clone_size: NA
j_call: TRBJ1-4
cdr3_nt: TGTGCCAGCAGCCCCGTTGCAACTAATGAAAAACTGTTTTTT
cdr3_aa: CASSPVATNEKLFF

v_call: TRBV19
d_call: TRBD1
clone_size: NA
j_call: TRBJ1-6
cdr3_nt: TGTGCCAGTAGTACCACGTTTGGACAGGGGAATCACTATAATTCACCCCTCCACTTT
cdr3_aa: CASSTTFGQGNHYNSPLHF

v_call: TRBV24-1
d_call: TRBD2
clone_size: NA
j_call: TRBJ2-1
cdr3_nt: TGTGCCACCAGTACGGCTAGCGGTAGTTGGGATGAGCAGTTCTTC
cdr3_aa: CATSTASGSWDEQFF

v_call: TRBV30
d_call: NA
clone_size: few
j_call: TRBJ2-7
cdr3_nt: TGTGCCTGGCAGGCGGGGTTAAAGCAGTACTTC
cdr3_aa: CAWQAGLKQYF

v_call: TRBV2
d_call: TRBD1
clone_size: NA
j_call: TRBJ2-1
cdr3_nt: TGTGCCAGCAGTGACCCGGGACAGGCAACCCACAATGAGCAGTTCTTC
cdr3_aa: CASSDPGQATHNEQFF

v_call: TRBV3-1/TRBV3-2
d_call: TRBD1
clone_size: NA
j_call: TRBJ2-7
cdr3_nt: TGTGCCAGCAGCCCAGGGACAGTCTACGAGCAGTACTTC
cdr3_aa: CASSPGTVYEQYF

v_call: TRBV24-1
d_call: NA
clone_size: NA
j_call: TRBJ2-3
cdr3_nt: TGTGCCACCAGTGAGCGGCCGGATTTCACAGATACGCAGTATTTT
cdr3_aa: CATSERPDFTDTQYF

v_call: TRBV7-2
d_call: NA
clone_size: NA
j_call: TRBJ2-3
cdr3_nt: TGTGCCAGCAGCTTAGGATTGAGGGATACGCAGTATTTT
cdr3_aa: CASSLGLRDTQYF

v_call: TRBV10-3
d_call: TRBD2
clone_size: NA
j_call: TRBJ2-3
cdr3_nt: TGTGCCATCAGTGATCTTAGCGGGACTAGCACAGATACGCAGTATTTT
cdr3_aa: CAISDLSGTSTDTQYF

v_call: TRBV27
d_call: TRBD1
clone_size: NA
j_call: TRBJ1-5
cdr3_nt: TGTGCCAGCAGTTTAATATCCGGGACAGGGGCTCAGCCCCAGCATTTT
cdr3_aa: CASSLISGTGAQPQHF

v_call: TRBV7-2
d_call: TRBD1
clone_size: NA
j_call: TRBJ1-3
cdr3_nt: TGTGCCAGCAGCGTAAACAGGGGGTCTGGAAACACCATATATTTT
cdr3_aa: CASSVNRGSGNTIYF